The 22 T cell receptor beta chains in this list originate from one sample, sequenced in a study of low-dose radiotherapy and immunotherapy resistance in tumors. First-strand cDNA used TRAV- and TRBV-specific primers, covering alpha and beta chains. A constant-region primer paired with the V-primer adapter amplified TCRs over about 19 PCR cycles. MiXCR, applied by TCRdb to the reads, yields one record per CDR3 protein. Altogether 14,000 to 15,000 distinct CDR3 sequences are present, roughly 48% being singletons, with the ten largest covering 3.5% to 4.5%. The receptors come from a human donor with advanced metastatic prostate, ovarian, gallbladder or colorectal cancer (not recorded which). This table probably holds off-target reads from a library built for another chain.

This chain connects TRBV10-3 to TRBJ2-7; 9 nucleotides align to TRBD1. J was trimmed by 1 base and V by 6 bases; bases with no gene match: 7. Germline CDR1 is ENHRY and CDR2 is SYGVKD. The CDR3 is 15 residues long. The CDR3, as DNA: TGTGCCATCAGATTCCCGGGACAGGGTTCCTACGAGCAGTACTTC. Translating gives CAIRFPGQGSYEQYF.

This CDR3 reads CASSLWGPETQYF. In DNA, the CDR3 is TGTGCCAGCAGCTTATGGGGGCCAGAGACCCAGTACTTC. The chain has TRBV7-2 and TRBJ2-5; weak D call: TRBD1 (6 bases). The germline gives CDR1 SGHTA, CDR2 FQGNSA. Trimming took off 2 bases at V and 4 bases at J, with 8 bases between the two ends. The CDR3 extends over 13 amino acids. The whole variable domain, filled in from reference TRBV7-2 and TRBJ2-5, reads GAGVSQSPSNKVTEKGKDVELRCDPISGHTALYWYRQSLGQGLEFLIYFQGNSAPDKSGLPSDRFSAERTGGSVSTLTIQRTQQEDSAVYLCASSLWGPETQYFGPGTRLLVL.

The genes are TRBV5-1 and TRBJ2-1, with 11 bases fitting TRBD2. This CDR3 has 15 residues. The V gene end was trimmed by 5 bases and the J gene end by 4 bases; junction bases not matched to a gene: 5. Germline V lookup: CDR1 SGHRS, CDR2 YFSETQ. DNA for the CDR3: TGCGCCAGCAGACCGGGACTAGCGGAGTACAATGAGCAGTTCTTC. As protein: CASRPGLAEYNEQFF.

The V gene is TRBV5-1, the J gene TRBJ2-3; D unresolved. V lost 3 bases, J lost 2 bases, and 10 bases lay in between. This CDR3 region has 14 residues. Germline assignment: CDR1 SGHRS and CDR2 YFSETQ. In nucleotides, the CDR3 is TGCGCCAGCAGCTCGCAGCAGAACACAGATACGCAGTATTTT. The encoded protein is CASSSQQNTDTQYF.

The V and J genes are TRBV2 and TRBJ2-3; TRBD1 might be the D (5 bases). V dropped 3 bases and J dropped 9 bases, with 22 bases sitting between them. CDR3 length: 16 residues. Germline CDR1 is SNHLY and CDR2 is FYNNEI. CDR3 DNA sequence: TGTGCCAGCAGTGATTATAGGGGTAGCCCGCAGTCCACGCAGTATTTT. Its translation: CASSDYRGSPQSTQYF.

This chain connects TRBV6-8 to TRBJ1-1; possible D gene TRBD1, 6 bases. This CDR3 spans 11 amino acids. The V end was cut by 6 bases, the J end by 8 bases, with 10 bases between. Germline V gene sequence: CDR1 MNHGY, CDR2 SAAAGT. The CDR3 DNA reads TGTGCCAGCAGCCGCGGACAGGAAGCTTTCTTT. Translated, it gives CASSRGQEAFF.

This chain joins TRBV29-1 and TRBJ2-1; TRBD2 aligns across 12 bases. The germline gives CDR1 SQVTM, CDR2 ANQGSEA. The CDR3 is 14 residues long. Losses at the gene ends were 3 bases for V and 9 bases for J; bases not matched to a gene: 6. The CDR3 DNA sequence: TGCAGCGTTGACGCTAGCGGGGGGGCAGGTGAGCAGTTCTTC. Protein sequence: CSVDASGGAGEQFF.

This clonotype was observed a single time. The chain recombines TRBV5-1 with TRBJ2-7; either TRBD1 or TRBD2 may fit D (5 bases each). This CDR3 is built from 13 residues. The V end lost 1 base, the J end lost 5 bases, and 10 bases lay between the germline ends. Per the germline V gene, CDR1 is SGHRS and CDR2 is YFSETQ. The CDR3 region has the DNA TGCGCCAGCAGCTTGAACCAGGGAGACGAGCAGTACTTC. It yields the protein CASSLNQGDEQYF.

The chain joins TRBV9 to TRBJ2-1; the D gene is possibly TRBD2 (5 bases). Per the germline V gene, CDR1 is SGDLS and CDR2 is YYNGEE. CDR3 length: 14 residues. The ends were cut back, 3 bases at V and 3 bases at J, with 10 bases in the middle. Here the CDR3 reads CASSGETYYNEQFF. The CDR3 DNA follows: TGTGCCAGCAGCGGGGAGACTTACTACAATGAGCAGTTCTTC. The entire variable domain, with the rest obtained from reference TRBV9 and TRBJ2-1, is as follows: DSGVTQTPKHLITATGQRVTLRCSPRSGDLSVYWYQQSLDQGLQFLIQYYNGEERAKGNILERFSAQQFPDLHSELNLSSLELGDSALYFCASSGETYYNEQFFGPGTRLTVL.

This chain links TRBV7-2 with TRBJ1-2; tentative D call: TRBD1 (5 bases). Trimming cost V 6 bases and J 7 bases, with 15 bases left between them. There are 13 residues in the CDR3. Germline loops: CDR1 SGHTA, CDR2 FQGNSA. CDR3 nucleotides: TGTGCCAGCAGTAGTCGGAGAGGGGCTGGCTACACCTTC. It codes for CASSSRRGAGYTF.

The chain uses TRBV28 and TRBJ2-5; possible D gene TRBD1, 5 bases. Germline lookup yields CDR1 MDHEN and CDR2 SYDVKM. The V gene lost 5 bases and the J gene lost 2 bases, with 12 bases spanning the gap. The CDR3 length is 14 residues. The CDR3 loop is CASSLDIRQETQYF. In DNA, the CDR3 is TGTGCCAGCAGTCTGGACATTCGACAAGAGACCCAGTACTTC.

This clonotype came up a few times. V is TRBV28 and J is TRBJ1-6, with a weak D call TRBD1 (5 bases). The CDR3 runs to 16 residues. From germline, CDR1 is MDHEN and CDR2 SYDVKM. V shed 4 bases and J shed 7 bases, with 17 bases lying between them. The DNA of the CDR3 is TGTGCCAGCAGTTCCCCCGGGGGTGGTGCCAATTCACCCCTCCACTTT. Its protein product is CASSSPGGGANSPLHF.

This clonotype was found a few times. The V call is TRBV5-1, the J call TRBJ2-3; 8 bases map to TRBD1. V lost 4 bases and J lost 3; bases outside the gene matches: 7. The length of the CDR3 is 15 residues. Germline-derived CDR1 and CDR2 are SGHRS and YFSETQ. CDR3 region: CASSPGTGPTDTQYF. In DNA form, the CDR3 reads TGCGCCAGCAGCCCCGGGACAGGACCGACAGATACGCAGTATTTT.

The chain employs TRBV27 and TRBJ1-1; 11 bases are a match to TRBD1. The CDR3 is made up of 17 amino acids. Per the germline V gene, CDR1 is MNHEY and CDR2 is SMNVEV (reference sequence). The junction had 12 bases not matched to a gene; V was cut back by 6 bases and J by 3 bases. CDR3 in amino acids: CASSPGTGGFSYTEAFF. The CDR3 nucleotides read TGTGCCAGCAGCCCAGGGACAGGGGGATTTTCTTACACTGAAGCTTTCTTT.

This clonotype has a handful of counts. The CDR3 sequence: CSSEQTQYF. CDR3 DNA sequence: TGCAGCTCCGAGCAGACCCAGTACTTC. The chain uses TRBV29-1 and TRBJ2-5, with D uncertain. CDR1 and CDR2 from the germline V gene are SQVTM and ANQGSEA. V was cut by 8 bases and J by 6 bases, with 7 bases left in between. The CDR3 has 9 amino acids. The entire variable domain, with the rest obtained from reference TRBV29-1 and TRBJ2-5, is as follows: SAVISQKPSRDICQRGTSLTIQCQVDSQVTMMFWYRQQPGQSLTLIATANQGSEATYESGFVIDKFPISRPNLTFSTLTVSNMSPEDSSIYLCSSEQTQYFGPGTRLLVL.

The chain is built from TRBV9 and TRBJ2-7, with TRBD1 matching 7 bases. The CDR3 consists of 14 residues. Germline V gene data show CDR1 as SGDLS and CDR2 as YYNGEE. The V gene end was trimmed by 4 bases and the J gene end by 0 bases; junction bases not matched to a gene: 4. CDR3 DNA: TGTGCCAGCAGCCCAGGGACAGTCTCCTACGAGCAGTACTTC. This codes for CASSPGTVSYEQYF.

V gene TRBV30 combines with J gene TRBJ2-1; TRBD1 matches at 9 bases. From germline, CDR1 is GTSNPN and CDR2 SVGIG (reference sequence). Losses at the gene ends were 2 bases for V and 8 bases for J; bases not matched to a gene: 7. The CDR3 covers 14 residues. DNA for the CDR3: TGTGCCTGGAGTTTAGGACAGGGGATGGATGAGCAGTTCTTC. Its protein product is CAWSLGQGMDEQFF. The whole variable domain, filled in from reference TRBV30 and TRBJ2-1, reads SQTIHQWPATLVQPVGSPLSLECTVEGTSNPNLYWYRQAAGRGLQLLFYSVGIGQISSEVPQNLSASRPQDRQFILSSKKLLLSDSGFYLCAWSLGQGMDEQFFGPGTRLTVL.

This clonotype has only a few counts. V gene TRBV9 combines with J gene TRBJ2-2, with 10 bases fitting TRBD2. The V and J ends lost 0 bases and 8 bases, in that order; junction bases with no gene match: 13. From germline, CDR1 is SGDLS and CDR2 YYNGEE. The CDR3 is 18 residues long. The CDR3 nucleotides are TGTGCCAGCAGCGTAGCTCCCAGCGGGAGGGCCACGGGTGGGGAGCTGTTTTTT. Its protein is CASSVAPSGRATGGELFF.

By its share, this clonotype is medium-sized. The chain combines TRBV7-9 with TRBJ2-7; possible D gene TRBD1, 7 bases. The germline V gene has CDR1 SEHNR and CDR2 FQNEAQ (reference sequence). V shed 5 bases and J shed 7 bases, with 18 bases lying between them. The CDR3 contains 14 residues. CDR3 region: CASSQWTGGGEQYF. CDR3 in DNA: TGTGCCAGCAGCCAGTGGACAGGTGGGGGGGAGCAGTACTTC.

The CDR3 DNA is TGTGCCTGGGGCCCGAGGGCCGGGCAGCCCCAGCATTTT. This codes for CAWGPRAGQPQHF. The rearrangement uses TRBV30 and TRBJ1-5, with no clear D. V was pared by 5 bases and J by 7 bases, with 15 bases between. Germline loops: CDR1 GTSNPN, CDR2 SVGIG (reference sequence). This CDR3 contains 13 residues.

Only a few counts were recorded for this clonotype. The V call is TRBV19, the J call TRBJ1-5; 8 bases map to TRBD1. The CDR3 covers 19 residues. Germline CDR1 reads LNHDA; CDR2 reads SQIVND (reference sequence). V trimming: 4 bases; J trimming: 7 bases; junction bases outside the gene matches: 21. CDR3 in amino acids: CASSTNPGQGYRVGQPQHF. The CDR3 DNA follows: TGTGCCAGTAGTACCAACCCAGGACAGGGATATAGGGTTGGACAGCCCCAGCATTTT.

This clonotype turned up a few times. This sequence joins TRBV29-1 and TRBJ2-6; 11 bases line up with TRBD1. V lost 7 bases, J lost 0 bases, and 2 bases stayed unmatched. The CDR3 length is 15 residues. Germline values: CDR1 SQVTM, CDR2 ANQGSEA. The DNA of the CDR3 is TGCAGCGCCGGGACAGGGGGCTCTGGGGCCAACGTCCTGACTTTC. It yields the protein CSAGTGGSGANVLTF.